This TCR beta chain was found in a study of early T cells in non-severe SARS-CoV-2 infection. Study summary: The authors sequenced bulk RNA from unsorted whole blood, leaving chains unpaired. Study-wide findings and caveats: Reliance on VDJdb matching favored anti-spike CD8 responses; private and CD4 specificities were missed.

V shed 0 bases and J shed 3 bases, with 11 bases lying between them. This CDR3 has 15 residues. Germline CDR1 reads GTSNPN; CDR2 reads SVGIG (reference sequence). Each cDNA molecule carried a unique molecular identifier. TCRdb passed the 5' RACE reads through MiXCR, listing each CDR3 protein once. This repertoire shows some 46,000 distinct CDR3 sequences, 6.1% found once; its top ten account for under 15%. This clonotype has only a few counts. Antigen unknown. The specimen sequenced was whole blood. This chain links TRBV30 with TRBJ2-2; D is unresolved. The TCR originated in an adult who was a healthcare worker with PCR-confirmed SARS-CoV-2 infection or an uninfected control (not recorded which). For the CDR3, the DNA is TGTGCCTGGAGTGTACGCGCACTGGACACCGGGGAGCTGTTTTTT. Encoded protein: CAWSVRALDTGELFF.